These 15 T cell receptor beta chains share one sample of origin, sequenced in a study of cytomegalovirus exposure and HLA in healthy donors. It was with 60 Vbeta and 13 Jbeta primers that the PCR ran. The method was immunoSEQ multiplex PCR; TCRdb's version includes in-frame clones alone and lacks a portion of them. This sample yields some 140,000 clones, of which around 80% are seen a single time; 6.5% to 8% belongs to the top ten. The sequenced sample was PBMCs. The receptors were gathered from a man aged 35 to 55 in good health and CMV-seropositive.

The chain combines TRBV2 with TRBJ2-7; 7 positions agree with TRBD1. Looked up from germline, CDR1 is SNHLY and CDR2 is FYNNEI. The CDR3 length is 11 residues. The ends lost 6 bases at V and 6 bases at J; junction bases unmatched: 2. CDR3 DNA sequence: TGTGCCAGCAGGGGACAGATCGAGCAGTACTTC. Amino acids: CASRGQIEQYF.

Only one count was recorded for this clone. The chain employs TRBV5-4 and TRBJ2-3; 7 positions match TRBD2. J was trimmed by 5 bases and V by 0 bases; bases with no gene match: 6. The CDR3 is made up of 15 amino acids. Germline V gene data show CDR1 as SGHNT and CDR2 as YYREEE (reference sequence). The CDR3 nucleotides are TGTGCCAGCAGCTTGGCGGGAGGCCGAGTAGATACGCAGTATTTT. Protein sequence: CASSLAGGRVDTQYF.

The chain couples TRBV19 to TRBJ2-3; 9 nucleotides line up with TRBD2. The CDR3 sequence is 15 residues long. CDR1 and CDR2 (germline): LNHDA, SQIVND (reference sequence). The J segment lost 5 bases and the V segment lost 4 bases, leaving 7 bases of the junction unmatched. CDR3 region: CASSSGRALGDTQYF. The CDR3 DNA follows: TGTGCCAGTAGTAGCGGGAGGGCCCTTGGAGATACGCAGTATTTT.

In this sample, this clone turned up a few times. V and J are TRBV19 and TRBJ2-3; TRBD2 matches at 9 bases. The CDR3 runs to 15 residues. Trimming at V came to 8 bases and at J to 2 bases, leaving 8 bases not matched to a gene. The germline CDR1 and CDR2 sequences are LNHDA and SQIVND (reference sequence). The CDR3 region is CASSPWTSATDTQYF. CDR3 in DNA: TGTGCCAGTTCTCCTTGGACTAGCGCCACAGATACGCAGTATTTT.

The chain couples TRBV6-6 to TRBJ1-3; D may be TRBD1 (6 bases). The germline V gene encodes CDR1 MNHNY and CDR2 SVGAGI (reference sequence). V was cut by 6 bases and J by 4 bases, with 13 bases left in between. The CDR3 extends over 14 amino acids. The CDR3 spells CASRAQGLGNTIYF. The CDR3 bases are TGTGCCAGCAGAGCTCAGGGGCTGGGAAACACCATATATTTT.

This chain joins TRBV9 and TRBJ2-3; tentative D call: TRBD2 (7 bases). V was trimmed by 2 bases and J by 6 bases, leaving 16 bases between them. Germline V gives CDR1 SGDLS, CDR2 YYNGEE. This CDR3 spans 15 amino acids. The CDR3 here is CASSVGGGGRDTQYF. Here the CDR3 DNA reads TGTGCCAGCAGCGTGGGAGGGGGTGGGCGGGATACGCAGTATTTT.

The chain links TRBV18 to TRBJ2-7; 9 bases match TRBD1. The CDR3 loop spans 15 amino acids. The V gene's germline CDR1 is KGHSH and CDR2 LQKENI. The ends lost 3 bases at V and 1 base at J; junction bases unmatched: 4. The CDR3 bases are TGTGCCAGCTCACCCGGCGACAGGGGGTCCTACGAGCAGTACTTC. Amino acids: CASSPGDRGSYEQYF.

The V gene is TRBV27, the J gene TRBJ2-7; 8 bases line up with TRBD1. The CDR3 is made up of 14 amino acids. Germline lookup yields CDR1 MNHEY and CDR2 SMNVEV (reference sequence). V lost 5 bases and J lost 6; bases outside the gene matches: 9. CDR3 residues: CASSIGQGSSEQYF. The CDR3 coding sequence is TGTGCCAGCAGTATCGGACAGGGCTCGAGCGAGCAGTACTTC.

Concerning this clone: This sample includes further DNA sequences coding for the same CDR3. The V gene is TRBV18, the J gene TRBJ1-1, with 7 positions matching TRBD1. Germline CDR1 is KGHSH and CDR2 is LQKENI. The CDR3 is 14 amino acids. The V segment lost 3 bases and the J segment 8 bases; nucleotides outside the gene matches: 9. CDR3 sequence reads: CASSPRTGGTEAFF. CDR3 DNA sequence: TGTGCCAGCTCACCCCGGACAGGCGGGACCGAAGCTTTCTTT. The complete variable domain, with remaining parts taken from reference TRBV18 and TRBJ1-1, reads NAGVMQNPRHLVRRRGQEARLRCSPMKGHSHVYWYRQLPEEGLKFMVYLQKENIIDESGMPKERFSAEFPKEGPSILRIQQVVRGDSAAYFCASSPRTGGTEAFFGQGTRLTVV.

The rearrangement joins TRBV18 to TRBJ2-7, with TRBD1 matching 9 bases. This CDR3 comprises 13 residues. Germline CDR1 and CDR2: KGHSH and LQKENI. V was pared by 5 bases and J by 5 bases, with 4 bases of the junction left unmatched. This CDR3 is CASSGDRAHEQYF. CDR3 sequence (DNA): TGTGCCAGCTCAGGGGACAGGGCCCACGAGCAGTACTTC.

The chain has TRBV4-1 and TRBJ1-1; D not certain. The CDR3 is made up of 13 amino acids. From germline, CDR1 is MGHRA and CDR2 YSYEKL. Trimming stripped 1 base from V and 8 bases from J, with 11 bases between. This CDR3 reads CASSQGGGREAFF. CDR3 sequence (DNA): TGCGCCAGCAGCCAAGGAGGCGGGAGGGAAGCTTTCTTT.

The DNA of the CDR3 is TGTGCCAGCAGTAACAGGGGGCACTATGGCTACACCTTC. Its translation: CASSNRGHYGYTF. The chain uses TRBV14 and TRBJ1-2, with 9 bases matching TRBD1. The germline gives CDR1 SGHDN, CDR2 FVKESK. V dropped 6 bases and J dropped 3; count of bases not matched to a gene: 2. This CDR3 region has 13 residues.

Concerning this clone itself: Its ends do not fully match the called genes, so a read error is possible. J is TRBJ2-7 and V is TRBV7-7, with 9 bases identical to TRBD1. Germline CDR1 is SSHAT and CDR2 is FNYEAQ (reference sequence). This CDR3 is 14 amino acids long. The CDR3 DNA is TGTGCTAGCAGCTCGGGACAGGGAACCTACGAGCAGTACTTC. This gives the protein CASSSGQGTYEQYF. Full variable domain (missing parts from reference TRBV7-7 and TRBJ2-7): GAGVSQSPRYKVTKRGQDVTLRCDPISSHATLYWYQQALGQGPEFLTYFNYEAQPDKSGLPSDRFSAERPEGSISTLTIQRTEQRDSAMYRCASSSGQGTYEQYFGPGTRLTVT.

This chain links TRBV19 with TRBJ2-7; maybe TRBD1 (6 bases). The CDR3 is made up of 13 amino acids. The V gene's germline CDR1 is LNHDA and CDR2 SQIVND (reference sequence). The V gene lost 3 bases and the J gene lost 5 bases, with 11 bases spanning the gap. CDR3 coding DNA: TGTGCCAGTAGTATGCGGCAGGGGAACGAGCAGTACTTC. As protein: CASSMRQGNEQYF.

The DNA of the CDR3 is TGTGCCAGCAGCCTAGCGGGACGCAATGAGCAGTTCTTC. Translation: CASSLAGRNEQFF. The rearrangement joins TRBV27 to TRBJ2-1, with 9 positions matching TRBD2. The CDR3 covers 13 residues. The V gene end was trimmed by 6 bases and the J gene end by 6 bases; junction bases not matched to a gene: 3. The germline V gene has CDR1 MNHEY and CDR2 SMNVEV (reference sequence).